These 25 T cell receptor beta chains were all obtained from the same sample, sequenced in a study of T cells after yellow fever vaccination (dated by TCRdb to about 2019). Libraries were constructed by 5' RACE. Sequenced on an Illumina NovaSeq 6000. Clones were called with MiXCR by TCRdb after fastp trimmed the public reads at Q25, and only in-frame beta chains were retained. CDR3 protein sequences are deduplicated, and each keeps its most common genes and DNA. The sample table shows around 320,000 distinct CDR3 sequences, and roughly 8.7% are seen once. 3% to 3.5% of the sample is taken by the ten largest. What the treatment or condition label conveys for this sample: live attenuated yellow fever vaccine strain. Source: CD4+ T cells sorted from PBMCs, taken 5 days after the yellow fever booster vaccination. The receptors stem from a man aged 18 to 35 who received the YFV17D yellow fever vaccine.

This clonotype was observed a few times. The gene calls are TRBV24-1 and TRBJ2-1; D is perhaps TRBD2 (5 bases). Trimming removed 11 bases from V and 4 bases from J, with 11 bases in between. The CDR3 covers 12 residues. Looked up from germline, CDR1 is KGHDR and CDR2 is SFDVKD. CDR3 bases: TGTGCCAGCGGTTCGGGATACAATGAGCAGTTCTTC. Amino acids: CASGSGYNEQFF.

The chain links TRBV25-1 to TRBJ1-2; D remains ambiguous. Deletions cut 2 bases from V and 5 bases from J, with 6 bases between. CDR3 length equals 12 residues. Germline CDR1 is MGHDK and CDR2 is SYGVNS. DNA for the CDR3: TGTGCCAGCAGTGAAGTTGGGTATGGCTACACCTTC. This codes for CASSEVGYGYTF.

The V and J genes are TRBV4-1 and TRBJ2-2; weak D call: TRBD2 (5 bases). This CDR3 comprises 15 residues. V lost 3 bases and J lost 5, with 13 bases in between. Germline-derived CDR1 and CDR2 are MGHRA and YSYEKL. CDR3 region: CASSQVYRGTGELFF. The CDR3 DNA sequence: TGCGCCAGCAGCCAGGTGTACCGAGGGACCGGGGAGCTGTTTTTT.

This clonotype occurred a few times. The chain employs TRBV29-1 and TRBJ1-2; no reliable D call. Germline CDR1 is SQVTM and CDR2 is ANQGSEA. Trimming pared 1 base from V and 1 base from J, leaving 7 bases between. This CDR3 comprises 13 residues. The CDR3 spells CSVEGRLNYGYTF. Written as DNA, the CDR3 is TGCAGCGTTGAAGGCAGACTTAACTATGGCTACACCTTC.

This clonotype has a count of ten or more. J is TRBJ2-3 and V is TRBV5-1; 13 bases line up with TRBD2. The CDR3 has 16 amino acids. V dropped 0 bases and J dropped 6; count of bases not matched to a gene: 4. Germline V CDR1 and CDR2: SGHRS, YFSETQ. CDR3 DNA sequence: TGCGCCAGCAGCTTGGTTACTAGCGGGGGGGCTGATACGCAGTATTTT. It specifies CASSLVTSGGADTQYF. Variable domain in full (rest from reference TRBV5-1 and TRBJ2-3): KAGVTQTPRYLIKTRGQQVTLSCSPISGHRSVSWYQQTPGQGLQFLFEYFSETQRNKGNFPGRFSGRQFSNSRSEMNVSTLELGDSALYLCASSLVTSGGADTQYFGPGTRLTVL.

CDR3 in amino acids: CASRRPGDEQYF. The DNA of the CDR3 is TGTGCCAGCAGACGACCGGGAGACGAGCAGTACTTC. The V call is TRBV6-1, the J call TRBJ2-7, with D perhaps TRBD2 (6 bases). Germline V CDR1 and CDR2: MNHNS, SASEGT. Trimming removed 6 bases at V and 5 bases at J, with 11 bases between. The CDR3 runs to 12 residues.

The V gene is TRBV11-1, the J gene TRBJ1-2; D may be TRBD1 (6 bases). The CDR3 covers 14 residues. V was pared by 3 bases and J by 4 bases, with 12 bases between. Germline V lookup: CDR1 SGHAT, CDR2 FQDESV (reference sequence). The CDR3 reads CASSFLDRSYGYTF. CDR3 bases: TGTGCCAGCAGCTTTCTAGACAGGAGCTATGGCTACACCTTC.

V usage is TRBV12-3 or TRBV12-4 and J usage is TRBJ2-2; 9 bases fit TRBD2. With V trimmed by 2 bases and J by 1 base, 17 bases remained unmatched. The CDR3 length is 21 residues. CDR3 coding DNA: TGTGCCAGCAGTTTATTCCAGCGTGGGCTAGCGGGGCTGCAGAACACCGGGGAGCTGTTTTTT. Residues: CASSLFQRGLAGLQNTGELFF.

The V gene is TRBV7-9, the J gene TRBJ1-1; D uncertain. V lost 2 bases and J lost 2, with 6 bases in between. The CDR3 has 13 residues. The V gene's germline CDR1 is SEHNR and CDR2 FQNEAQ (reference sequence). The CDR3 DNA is TGTGCCAGCAGCTTATACAGCAACACTGAAGCTTTCTTT. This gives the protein CASSLYSNTEAFF.

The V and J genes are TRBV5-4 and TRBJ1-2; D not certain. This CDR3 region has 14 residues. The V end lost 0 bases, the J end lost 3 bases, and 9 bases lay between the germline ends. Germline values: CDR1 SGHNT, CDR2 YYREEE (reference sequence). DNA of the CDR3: TGTGCCAGCAGCTTGGCCGGGAGACACTATGGCTACACCTTC. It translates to CASSLAGRHYGYTF. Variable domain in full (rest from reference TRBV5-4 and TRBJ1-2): ETGVTQSPTHLIKTRGQQVTLRCSSQSGHNTVSWYQQALGQGPQFIFQYYREEENGRGNFPPRFSGLQFPNYSSELNVNALELDDSALYLCASSLAGRHYGYTFGSGTRLTVV.

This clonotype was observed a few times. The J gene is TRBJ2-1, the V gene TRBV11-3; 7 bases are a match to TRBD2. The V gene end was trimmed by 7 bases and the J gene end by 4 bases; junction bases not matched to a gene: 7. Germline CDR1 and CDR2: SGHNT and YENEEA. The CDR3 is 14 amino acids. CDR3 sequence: CASTWGGPYNEQFF. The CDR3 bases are TGTGCCAGCACTTGGGGAGGGCCTTACAATGAGCAGTTCTTC.

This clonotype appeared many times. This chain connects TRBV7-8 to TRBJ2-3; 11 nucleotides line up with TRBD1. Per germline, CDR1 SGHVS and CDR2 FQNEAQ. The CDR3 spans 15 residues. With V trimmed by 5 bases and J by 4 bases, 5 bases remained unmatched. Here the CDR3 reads CASSPQGQGADTQYF. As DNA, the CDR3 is TGTGCCAGCAGCCCGCAGGGACAGGGGGCAGATACGCAGTATTTT.

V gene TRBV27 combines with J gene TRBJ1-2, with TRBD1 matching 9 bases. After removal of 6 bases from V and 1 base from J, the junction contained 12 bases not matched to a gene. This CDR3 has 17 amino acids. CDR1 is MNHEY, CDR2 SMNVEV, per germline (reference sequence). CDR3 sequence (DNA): TGTGCCAGCAGCTCGGGCCTGGGGACAGGGCTTAACTATGGCTACACCTTC. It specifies CASSSGLGTGLNYGYTF.

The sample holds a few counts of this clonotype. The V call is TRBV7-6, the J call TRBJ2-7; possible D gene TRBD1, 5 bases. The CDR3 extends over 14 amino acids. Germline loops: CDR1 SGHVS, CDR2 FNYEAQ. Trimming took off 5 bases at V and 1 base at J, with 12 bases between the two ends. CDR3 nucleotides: TGTGCCAGCAGCCCCCAGGACATATCCTACGAGCAGTACTTC. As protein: CASSPQDISYEQYF.

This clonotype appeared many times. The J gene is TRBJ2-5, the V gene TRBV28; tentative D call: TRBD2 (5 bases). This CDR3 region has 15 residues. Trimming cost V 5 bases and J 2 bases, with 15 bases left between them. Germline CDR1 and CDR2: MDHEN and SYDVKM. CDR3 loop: CASSPSPGIQETQYF. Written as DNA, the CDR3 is TGTGCCAGCAGTCCCTCGCCCGGGATTCAAGAGACCCAGTACTTC.

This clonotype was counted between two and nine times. The CDR3 region is CASSLGGSNNQPQHF. The CDR3 region has the DNA TGTGCCAGCAGCTTAGGGGGGTCGAACAATCAGCCCCAGCATTTT. The chain joins TRBV11-2 to TRBJ1-5; a possible D gene is TRBD1 (5 bases). The CDR3 is made up of 15 amino acids. CDR1 SGHAT and CDR2 FQNNGV come from the germline V gene. Between the trimmed V and J ends, which lost 1 base and 3 bases, there was a span of 10 bases.

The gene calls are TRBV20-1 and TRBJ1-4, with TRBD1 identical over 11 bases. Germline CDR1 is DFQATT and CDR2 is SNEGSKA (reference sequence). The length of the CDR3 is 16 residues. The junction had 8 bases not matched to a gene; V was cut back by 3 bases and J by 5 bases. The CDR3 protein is CSASPWTGGANEKLFF. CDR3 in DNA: TGCAGTGCTAGTCCCTGGACAGGGGGCGCGAATGAAAAACTGTTTTTT.

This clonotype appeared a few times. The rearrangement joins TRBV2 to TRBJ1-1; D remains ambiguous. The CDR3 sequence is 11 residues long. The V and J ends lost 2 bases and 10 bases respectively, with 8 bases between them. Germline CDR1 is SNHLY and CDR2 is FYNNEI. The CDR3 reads CASSESLGAFF. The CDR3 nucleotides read TGTGCCAGCAGTGAATCTCTAGGAGCTTTCTTT.

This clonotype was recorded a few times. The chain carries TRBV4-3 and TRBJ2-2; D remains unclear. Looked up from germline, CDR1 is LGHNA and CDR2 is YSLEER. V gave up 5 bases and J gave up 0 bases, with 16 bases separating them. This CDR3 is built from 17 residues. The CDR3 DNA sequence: TGCGCCAGCAGCAAAGGCTCTAGGAGCACGAACACCGGGGAGCTGTTTTTT. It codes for CASSKGSRSTNTGELFF.

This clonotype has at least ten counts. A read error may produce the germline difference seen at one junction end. CDR3 bases: TGCAGTGCTAGATTCGGGCGGGCACAAGGGACCCAGTACTTC. It specifies CSARFGRAQGTQYF. This rearrangement joins TRBV20-1 to TRBJ2-5; possible D gene TRBD2, 5 bases. The CDR3 has 14 amino acids. CDR1 and CDR2 from the germline V gene are DFQATT and SNEGSKA (reference sequence).

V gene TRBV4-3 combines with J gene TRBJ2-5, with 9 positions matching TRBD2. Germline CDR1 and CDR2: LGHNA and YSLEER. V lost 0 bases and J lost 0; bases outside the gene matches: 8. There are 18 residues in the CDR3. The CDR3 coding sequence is TGCGCCAGCAGCCAAGATTGGAAAGCGGGGGGCCACCAAGAGACCCAGTACTTC. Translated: CASSQDWKAGGHQETQYF.

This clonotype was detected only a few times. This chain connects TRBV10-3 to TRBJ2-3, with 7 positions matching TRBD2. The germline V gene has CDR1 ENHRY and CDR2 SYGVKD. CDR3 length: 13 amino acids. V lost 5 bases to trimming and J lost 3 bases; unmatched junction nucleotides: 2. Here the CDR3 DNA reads TGTGCCATCAGTAGCGGGGAGACAGATACGCAGTATTTT. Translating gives CAISSGETDTQYF.

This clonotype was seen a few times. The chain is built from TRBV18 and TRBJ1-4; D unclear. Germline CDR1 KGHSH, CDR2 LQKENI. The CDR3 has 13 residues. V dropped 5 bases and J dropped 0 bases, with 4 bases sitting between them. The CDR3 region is CASSTATNEKLFF. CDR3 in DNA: TGTGCCAGCTCAACAGCAACTAATGAAAAACTGTTTTTT.

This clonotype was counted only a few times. CDR3 protein: CASSKPRENEQYF. DNA of the CDR3: TGTGCCAGCAGCAAACCCAGGGAGAACGAGCAGTACTTC. The rearrangement links TRBV21-1 to TRBJ2-7; whether TRBD1, the table's D call, matches the DNA was not checked. TRBV21-1 is a pseudogene segment. The CDR3 is 13 amino acids.

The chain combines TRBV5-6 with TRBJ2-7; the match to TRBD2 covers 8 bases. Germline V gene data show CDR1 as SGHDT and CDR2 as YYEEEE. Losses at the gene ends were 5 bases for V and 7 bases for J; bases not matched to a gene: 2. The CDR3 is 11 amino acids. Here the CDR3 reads CASSKRGEQYV. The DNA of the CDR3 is TGTGCCAGCAGTAAGCGGGGGGAGCAGTACGTC.